Shown below are 32 T cell receptor beta chains from a single sample sequenced in a study of T cell changes during pregnancy in multiple sclerosis. Produced via immunoSEQ multiplex PCR; TCRdb's table is partial and in-frame only. The data contain 55,000 to 80,000 clones, roughly 94% of them singletons. Sequenced here: peripheral blood, sampled in the third trimester of pregnancy. The receptor source for this set is a female donor with multiple sclerosis, enrolled in a pregnancy study.

The chain carries TRBV9 and TRBJ2-7; the match to TRBD1 covers 9 bases. The CDR3 has 15 residues. Germline V lookup: CDR1 SGDLS, CDR2 YYNGEE. V trimming: 4 bases; J trimming: 2 bases; junction bases outside the gene matches: 7. The CDR3 bases are TGTGCCAGCAGCCGACAGGGGGACGTGACCTACGAGCAGTACTTC. It translates to CASSRQGDVTYEQYF. The variable domain in full, completed from reference TRBV9 and TRBJ2-7, reads DSGVTQTPKHLITATGQRVTLRCSPRSGDLSVYWYQQSLDQGLQFLIQYYNGEERAKGNILERFSAQQFPDLHSELNLSSLELGDSALYFCASSRQGDVTYEQYFGPGTRLTVT.

V and J are TRBV11-3 and TRBJ2-1; 10 bases line up with TRBD1. The V segment lost 3 bases and the J segment 1 base; nucleotides outside the gene matches: 3. CDR3 length: 16 residues. The germline V gene has CDR1 SGHNT and CDR2 YENEEA. CDR3: CASSFRDRGSYNEQFF. The CDR3, as DNA: TGTGCCAGCAGCTTCCGGGACAGGGGTTCCTACAATGAGCAGTTCTTC.

The rearrangement links TRBV5-6 to TRBJ1-2, with unresolved D. The CDR3 is 12 residues long. Germline V gene data show CDR1 as SGHDT and CDR2 as YYEEEE. V was shortened by 2 bases and J by 8 bases, with 10 bases between the two germline ends. CDR3 sequence: CASSLDPQGYTF. The DNA of the CDR3 is TGTGCCAGCAGCTTAGATCCCCAGGGCTACACCTTC.

The genes are TRBV13 and TRBJ2-5; D is ambiguous. Germline CDR1 and CDR2: PRHDT and FYEKMQ (reference sequence). CDR3 length: 14 amino acids. Trimming shortened V by 2 bases and J by 5 bases, and 12 bases separated the two germline ends. CDR3 coding DNA: TGTGCCAGCAGCTTATGGTCTAAAGCGGAGACCCAGTACTTC. This encodes CASSLWSKAETQYF. The entire variable domain, with the rest obtained from reference TRBV13 and TRBJ2-5, is as follows: AAGVIQSPRHLIKEKRETATLKCYPIPRHDTVYWYQQGPGQDPQFLISFYEKMQSDKGSIPDRFSAQQFSDYHSELNMSSLELGDSALYFCASSLWSKAETQYFGPGTRLLVL.

The CDR3 bases are TGTGCCATCAGTGAGACTCAAAACTATGGCTACACCTTC. It is translated as CAISETQNYGYTF. The rearrangement links TRBV10-3 to TRBJ1-2; D is ambiguous. CDR1 is ENHRY, CDR2 SYGVKD, per germline. The germline V and J ends were trimmed by 2 bases and 2 bases, with 6 bases remaining between them. The CDR3 is made up of 13 amino acids.

The gene calls are TRBV5-6 and TRBJ1-5; 7 bases map to TRBD1. V trimming: 3 bases; J trimming: 0 bases; junction bases outside the gene matches: 3. Germline assignment: CDR1 SGHDT and CDR2 YYEEEE. This CDR3 contains 15 residues. This CDR3 is CASSYGTVSNQPQHF. CDR3 DNA: TGTGCCAGCAGCTACGGGACAGTTAGCAATCAGCCCCAGCATTTT.

In this sample, this clone turned up a few times. This rearrangement joins TRBV6-5 to TRBJ1-5; D is ambiguous. Trimming removed 6 bases at V and 4 bases at J, with 10 bases between. Germline V gives CDR1 MNHEY, CDR2 SVGAGI. This CDR3 comprises 13 residues. CDR3 amino acids: CASSNKENQPQHF. Written as DNA, the CDR3 is TGTGCCAGCAGCAATAAGGAGAATCAGCCCCAGCATTTT.

The chain joins TRBV7-7 to TRBJ2-1; D gene ambiguous. The CDR3 loop spans 13 amino acids. The germline V gene has CDR1 SSHAT and CDR2 FNYEAQ (reference sequence). V was clipped by 1 base and J by 9 bases, with 10 bases between them. CDR3 in amino acids: CASSLGRSGEQFF. The CDR3 coding sequence is TGTGCCAGCAGCTTAGGCCGGTCTGGTGAGCAGTTCTTC. The variable domain in full, completed from reference TRBV7-7 and TRBJ2-1, reads GAGVSQSPRYKVTKRGQDVTLRCDPISSHATLYWYQQALGQGPEFLTYFNYEAQPDKSGLPSDRFSAERPEGSISTLTIQRTEQRDSAMYRCASSLGRSGEQFFGPGTRLTVL.

The CDR3 region has the DNA TGTGCCAGCAGCAGCCCTTTCCGGGGAGAGACCCAGTACTTC. This codes for CASSSPFRGETQYF. The chain carries TRBV6-1 and TRBJ2-5; TRBD2 is a possible D gene (5 bases). The CDR3 length is 14 residues. In germline, CDR1 is MNHNS, CDR2 SASEGT. The V gene lost 6 bases and the J gene lost 4 bases, with 15 bases spanning the gap.

CDR3 bases: TGTGCCAGCAGCGCAGGACTAGCGATCAATGAGCAGTTCTTC. Translating gives CASSAGLAINEQFF. This sequence joins TRBV7-3 and TRBJ2-1; 9 nucleotides match TRBD2. The CDR3 spans 14 residues. CDR1 is SGHTA, CDR2 FQGTGA, per germline. V was clipped by 5 bases and J by 6 bases; unmatched bases: 5.

The chain couples TRBV18 to TRBJ2-3; the D gene is possibly TRBD2 (6 bases). Looked up from germline, CDR1 is KGHSH and CDR2 is LQKENI. This CDR3 has 15 residues. V gave up 3 bases and J gave up 2 bases, with 12 bases separating them. CDR3 sequence: CASSPERVITDTQYF. CDR3 DNA sequence: TGTGCCAGCTCACCTGAGCGGGTGATCACAGATACGCAGTATTTT. The complete variable domain, with remaining parts taken from reference TRBV18 and TRBJ2-3, reads NAGVMQNPRHLVRRRGQEARLRCSPMKGHSHVYWYRQLPEEGLKFMVYLQKENIIDESGMPKERFSAEFPKEGPSILRIQQVVRGDSAAYFCASSPERVITDTQYFGPGTRLTVL.

V and J are TRBV6-5 and TRBJ2-1, with 7 bases fitting TRBD1. This CDR3 has 14 amino acids. With V trimmed by 7 bases and J by 9 bases, 12 bases remained unmatched. CDR1 MNHEY and CDR2 SVGAGI come from the germline V gene. CDR3 in DNA: TGTGCCAGCACTCGGGACAGTCTATGGAGTGAGCAGTTCTTC. Protein product: CASTRDSLWSEQFF.

The chain is built from TRBV12-5 and TRBJ2-1; 13 bases fit TRBD2. The ends lost 2 bases at V and 6 bases at J; junction bases unmatched: 4. Germline V gives CDR1 LGHNT, CDR2 FRNRAP. This CDR3 contains 16 residues. This CDR3 reads CASGLRTSGGGNEQFF. CDR3 in DNA: TGTGCTAGTGGTTTGAGGACTAGCGGGGGAGGCAATGAGCAGTTCTTC. Together with reference TRBV12-5 and TRBJ2-1, the CDR3 gives the full variable domain: DARVTQTPRHKVTEMGQEVTMRCQPILGHNTVFWYRQTMMQGLELLAYFRNRAPLDDSGMPKDRFSAEMPDATLATLKIQPSEPRDSAVYFCASGLRTSGGGNEQFFGPGTRLTVL.

J is TRBJ2-7 and V is TRBV10-3; 8 positions agree with TRBD1. V lost 6 bases, J lost 6 bases, and 7 bases stayed unmatched. This CDR3 spans 13 amino acids. Looked up from germline, CDR1 is ENHRY and CDR2 is SYGVKD. DNA for the CDR3: TGTGCCATCAGCCCAGGACAGGGATCCGAGCAGTACTTC. As protein: CAISPGQGSEQYF.

The chain recombines TRBV15 with TRBJ2-5; TRBD1 might be the D (6 bases). From germline, CDR1 is LNHNV and CDR2 YYDKDF (reference sequence). Trimming stripped 0 bases from V and 5 bases from J, with 10 bases between. This CDR3 has 14 residues. The CDR3 DNA follows: TGTGCCACCAGCAGAGATACCAGGGGCGAGACCCAGTACTTC. Protein sequence: CATSRDTRGETQYF.

The V call is TRBV7-8, the J call TRBJ2-7, with 7 bases that match TRBD1. The CDR3 consists of 14 residues. Unmatched junction bases numbered 4, after V lost 5 bases and J lost 0 bases. Germline CDR1 reads SGHVS; CDR2 reads FQNEAQ. CDR3 coding DNA: TGTGCCAGCAGCACCTACAGGGGCTCCTACGAGCAGTACTTC. This codes for CASSTYRGSYEQYF.

This clone showed up just once. CDR3 region: CASSEGPRRETQYF. DNA of the CDR3: TGTGCCAGCAGCGAGGGCCCCCGAAGGGAGACCCAGTACTTC. The V gene is TRBV11-3, the J gene TRBJ2-5; possible D gene TRBD2, 5 bases. The CDR3 covers 14 residues. Germline values: CDR1 SGHNT, CDR2 YENEEA. With 5 bases removed from V and 5 bases from J, the gap between germline ends came to 15 bases.

The CDR3 sequence is CASSRGLNSGNTIYF. CDR3 DNA sequence: TGTGCCAGCAGCAGGGGACTGAACTCTGGAAACACCATATATTTT. The rearrangement links TRBV5-8 to TRBJ1-3, with D possibly matching TRBD1 (5 bases). The CDR3 has 15 amino acids. Looked up from germline, CDR1 is SGHTS and CDR2 is YDEGEE. With 4 bases removed from V and 0 bases from J, the gap between germline ends came to 11 bases. Full variable domain (outside the CDR3, taken from reference TRBV5-8 and TRBJ1-3): EAGVTQSPTHLIKTRGQQATLRCSPISGHTSVYWYQQALGLGLQFLLWYDEGEERNRGNFPPRFSGRQFPNYSSELNVNALELEDSALYLCASSRGLNSGNTIYFGEGSWLTVV.

In DNA, the CDR3 is TGTGCCATCAGTGAGAACGGCCGAGGTGGGGATACGCAGTATTTT. Protein sequence: CAISENGRGGDTQYF. The rearrangement uses TRBV10-3 and TRBJ2-3; D is ambiguous. Trimming shortened V by 2 bases and J by 6 bases, and 15 bases separated the two germline ends. The CDR3 loop spans 15 amino acids. Germline CDR1 reads ENHRY; CDR2 reads SYGVKD.

This chain joins TRBV5-3 and TRBJ1-2; a possible D gene is TRBD1 (5 bases). TRBV5-3 is identified as an open reading frame with a role that is uncertain. V was clipped by 0 bases and J by 4 bases, with 10 bases between them. The CDR3 is 14 amino acids. The CDR3 DNA reads TGTGCCAGAAGCTTGGGGGGCCCGGTCTATGGCTACACCTTC. Amino acid sequence: CARSLGGPVYGYTF.

The chain is built from TRBV13 and TRBJ2-3, with TRBD1 matching 12 bases. The CDR3 covers 15 residues. CDR1 and CDR2 (germline): PRHDT, FYEKMQ (reference sequence). The trim removed 5 bases at V and 4 bases at J, leaving 4 bases unmatched. In DNA form, the CDR3 reads TGTGCCAGCAGCCCCGGGACAGGGGGCGCAGATACGCAGTATTTT. The encoded protein is CASSPGTGGADTQYF.

This chain uses TRBV18 with TRBJ2-2; perhaps TRBD2 as D (5 bases). Trimming shortened V by 4 bases and J by 2 bases, and 11 bases separated the two germline ends. The CDR3 has 15 amino acids. Germline assignment: CDR1 KGHSH and CDR2 LQKENI. The CDR3 sequence: CASSQGLTNTGELFF. CDR3 DNA: TGTGCCAGCTCACAAGGACTTACAAACACCGGGGAGCTGTTTTTT.

The chain couples TRBV7-9 to TRBJ2-7; TRBD2 is a possible D gene (6 bases). Trimming shortened V by 1 base and J by 0 bases, and 16 bases separated the two germline ends. This CDR3 has 17 residues. Per germline, CDR1 SEHNR and CDR2 FQNEAQ (reference sequence). The CDR3 DNA reads as TGTGCCAGCAGCTTAGGGGCCGGGGGACTCTCCTCCTACGAGCAGTACTTC. Amino acids: CASSLGAGGLSSYEQYF.

The rearrangement joins TRBV4-2 to TRBJ2-7; 7 bases are a match to TRBD1. The V and J ends lost 2 bases and 2 bases, in that order; junction bases with no gene match: 6. Germline V gene data show CDR1 as LGHNA and CDR2 as YNFKEQ. CDR3 length equals 15 residues. CDR3: CASSQNPGGTYEQYF. CDR3 nucleotides: TGTGCCAGCAGCCAAAACCCAGGGGGAACCTACGAGCAGTACTTC.

The chain recombines TRBV7-9 with TRBJ2-3; 8 bases are shared with TRBD1. The length of the CDR3 is 15 residues. The trim removed 3 bases at V and 1 base at J, leaving 3 bases unmatched. Per germline, CDR1 SEHNR and CDR2 FQNEAQ (reference sequence). Here the CDR3 reads CASSFATGGTDTQYF. DNA of the CDR3: TGTGCCAGCAGCTTCGCGACAGGGGGCACAGATACGCAGTATTTT.

The rearrangement joins TRBV6-6 to TRBJ2-5, with a weak D call TRBD2 (6 bases). With 0 bases removed from V and 3 bases from J, the gap between germline ends came to 8 bases. Per the germline V gene, CDR1 is MNHNY and CDR2 is SVGAGI (reference sequence). The CDR3 consists of 14 residues. CDR3 coding DNA: TGTGCCAGCAGTTACTCGACGGGAGAAGAGACCCAGTACTTC. Translating gives CASSYSTGEETQYF.

The chain carries TRBV7-3 and TRBJ2-5; 7 bases match TRBD2. The V gene end was trimmed by 5 bases and the J gene end by 5 bases; junction bases not matched to a gene: 5. There are 13 residues in the CDR3. Looked up from germline, CDR1 is SGHTA and CDR2 is FQGTGA. CDR3 DNA: TGTGCCAGCAGCAGCTTCGGGGGGGAGACCCAGTACTTC. Translation gives CASSSFGGETQYF.

The chain uses TRBV5-1 and TRBJ2-6; TRBD2 matches at 9 bases. The germline V gene encodes CDR1 SGHRS and CDR2 YFSETQ. The CDR3 has 18 amino acids. Trimming took 4 bases from V and 0 from J; bases not matched to a gene: 8. The CDR3 nucleotides read TGCGCCAGCAGCCCGAAAGCGGGGGGCCCCTCTGGGGCCAACGTCCTGACTTTC. As protein: CASSPKAGGPSGANVLTF.

The V and J genes are TRBV10-1 and TRBJ2-3; 9 bases are a match to TRBD1. V shed 9 bases and J 8 bases; nucleotides not matched to a gene: 6. The CDR3 is 12 residues long. The germline CDR1 and CDR2 sequences are WNHNN and SYGVQD (reference sequence). The CDR3: CARGQGDGTQYF. The CDR3, as DNA: TGCGCCAGGGGACAGGGCGACGGTACGCAGTATTTT.

The V call is TRBV9, the J call TRBJ1-2, with 8 bases lining up with TRBD1. V lost 2 bases to trimming and J lost 2 bases; unmatched junction nucleotides: 8. Germline CDR1 and CDR2: SGDLS and YYNGEE. CDR3 length: 16 amino acids. CDR3 protein: CASSVSTGVRNYGYTF. The CDR3 DNA reads TGTGCCAGCAGCGTCTCGACAGGGGTACGGAACTATGGCTACACCTTC.

The chain has TRBV6-6 and TRBJ2-2; TRBD1 matches at 9 bases. The CDR3 length is 14 residues. V was clipped by 7 bases and J by 5 bases; unmatched bases: 5. Germline assignment: CDR1 MNHNY and CDR2 SVGAGI (reference sequence). In nucleotides, the CDR3 is TGTGCCAGCAAACAGGGGGCGCAAACCGGGGAGCTGTTTTTT. As protein: CASKQGAQTGELFF.

The CDR3 here is CASSATHSSEAFF. The CDR3, as DNA: TGTGCCAGCAGCGCTACTCACAGCTCTGAAGCTTTCTTT. The chain uses TRBV6-1 and TRBJ1-1; D is unclear. V was cut by 6 bases and J by 6 bases, with 14 bases left in between. Germline values: CDR1 MNHNS, CDR2 SASEGT. This CDR3 comprises 13 residues.